The 21 T cell receptor beta chains below come from one sample, sequenced in a study of T cell changes during pregnancy in multiple sclerosis. Here immunoSEQ multiplex PCR was the method, and the copy in TCRdb shows in-frame clones only, minus some. The sample has fewer than 45,000 clones, around 90% seen once. The input for sequencing was CD4+ T cells from peripheral blood mononuclear cells, taken after pregnancy. The source of these receptors is a female donor in good health, enrolled as a control in a pregnancy study.

The chain joins TRBV28 to TRBJ1-5, with TRBD1 as a possible D gene (5 bases). From germline, CDR1 is MDHEN and CDR2 SYDVKM. The CDR3 spans 18 residues. V was shortened by 5 bases and J by 0 bases, with 20 bases between the two germline ends. CDR3 protein: CASSRGRFGDFSNQPQHF. Written as DNA, the CDR3 is TGTGCCAGCAGTAGGGGCCGGTTTGGCGATTTTAGCAATCAGCCCCAGCATTTT.

The CDR3 DNA reads TGTGCCAGCAGCTCCTTTGCGGTCAGTTACGAGCAGTACTTC. It specifies CASSSFAVSYEQYF. This chain joins TRBV7-2 and TRBJ2-7, with D hard to call. Germline values: CDR1 SGHTA, CDR2 FQGNSA. Trimming cost V 4 bases and J 4 bases, with 14 bases left between them. CDR3 length: 14 residues.

The rearrangement links TRBV19 to TRBJ2-7; tentatively, D is TRBD1 (5 bases). The CDR3 extends over 13 amino acids. Per the germline V gene, CDR1 is LNHDA and CDR2 is SQIVND (reference sequence). V was clipped by 3 bases and J by 2 bases, with 8 bases between them. The CDR3 loop is CASSIGRAYEQYF. The CDR3 DNA sequence: TGTGCCAGTAGTATCGGCAGGGCCTACGAGCAGTACTTC.

The DNA for the CDR3 is TGTGCCAGCAGCTTAGCCCTAACTAGCGGGGGGGCAGATACGCAGTATTTT. This translates into CASSLALTSGGADTQYF. The chain joins TRBV11-3 to TRBJ2-3; 13 positions match TRBD2. The germline V gene encodes CDR1 SGHNT and CDR2 YENEEA. After removal of 1 base from V and 4 bases from J, the junction contained 5 bases not matched to a gene. The CDR3 is 17 amino acids. Full variable domain (outside the CDR3, taken from reference TRBV11-3 and TRBJ2-3): EAGVVQSPRYKIIEKKQPVAFWCNPISGHNTLYWYLQNLGQGPELLIRYENEEAVDDSQLPKDRFSAERLKGVDSTLKIQPAELGDSAVYLCASSLALTSGGADTQYFGPGTRLTVL.

J is TRBJ2-5 and V is TRBV5-1; 10 positions agree with TRBD2. The V gene's germline CDR1 is SGHRS and CDR2 YFSETQ. V was clipped by 0 bases and J by 5 bases; unmatched bases: 10. This CDR3 has 17 residues. CDR3 protein: CASSLGLAGYAWETQYF. In DNA form, the CDR3 reads TGCGCCAGCAGCTTGGGACTAGCGGGCTACGCATGGGAGACCCAGTACTTC.

The table lists this clone with a few counts. This chain connects TRBV7-9 to TRBJ1-6, with 10 nucleotides matching TRBD1. Germline lookup yields CDR1 SEHNR and CDR2 FQNEAQ (reference sequence). V was pared by 5 bases and J by 7 bases, with 5 bases of the junction left unmatched. This CDR3 comprises 15 residues. The CDR3 loop is CASSRETGGNSPLHF. CDR3 nucleotides: TGTGCCAGCAGCCGAGAGACAGGGGGCAATTCACCCCTCCACTTT.

The chain carries TRBV28 and TRBJ2-7; 8 bases align to TRBD2. The germline gives CDR1 MDHEN, CDR2 SYDVKM. Trimming took 5 bases from V and 3 from J; bases not matched to a gene: 12. This CDR3 spans 16 amino acids. CDR3 protein: CASSTRSGRPSYEQYF. In DNA form, the CDR3 reads TGTGCCAGCAGTACCCGAAGCGGGAGACCGAGCTACGAGCAGTACTTC.

CDR3 nucleotide sequence: TGTGCCAGCAGCTTAGTAGCGGGGGGCGCAGATACGCAGTATTTT. Translation: CASSLVAGGADTQYF. This chain links TRBV7-9 with TRBJ2-3, with 10 positions matching TRBD2. Germline values: CDR1 SEHNR, CDR2 FQNEAQ (reference sequence). V trimming: 1 base; J trimming: 4 bases; junction bases outside the gene matches: 2. The CDR3 extends over 15 amino acids. The full variable domain, rest sourced from reference TRBV7-9 and TRBJ2-3, is DTGVSQNPRHKITKRGQNVTFRCDPISEHNRLYWYRQTLGQGPEFLTYFQNEAQLEKSRLLSDRFSAERPKGSFSTLEIQRTEQGDSAMYLCASSLVAGGADTQYFGPGTRLTVL.

As concerns this clone: A read error may produce the germline difference seen at one junction end. The chain couples TRBV27 to TRBJ2-7; TRBD1 matches at 10 bases. CDR3 size: 18 residues. Per germline, CDR1 MNHEY and CDR2 SMNVEV (reference sequence). This chain's CDR3 is CASSLRQGALRGGWRLAF. CDR3 sequence (DNA): TGTGCCAGCAGTTTAAGACAGGGGGCCCTCCGAGGAGGATGGCGCCTGGCGTTC.

This rearrangement joins TRBV2 to TRBJ1-5; D remains ambiguous. This CDR3 region has 13 residues. Germline V gene sequence: CDR1 SNHLY, CDR2 FYNNEI. V lost 4 bases, J lost 3 bases, and 7 bases lay in between. The CDR3 DNA sequence: TGTGCCAGCAGTGGGCAGTACAATCAGCCCCAGCATTTT. Protein: CASSGQYNQPQHF.

V is TRBV27 and J is TRBJ1-1; TRBD1 matches 10 bases. Germline loops: CDR1 MNHEY, CDR2 SMNVEV (reference sequence). The CDR3 covers 14 residues. J lost 5 bases, V lost 6 bases, and 6 bases had no gene match. The CDR3 region is CASSGQGGRTEAFF. CDR3 nucleotides: TGTGCCAGCAGCGGACAGGGGGGTCGGACTGAAGCTTTCTTT.

This clone was found a few times. The V gene is TRBV28, the J gene TRBJ2-1; a weak D match, TRBD1 (5 bases). Germline CDR1 MDHEN, CDR2 SYDVKM. The length of the CDR3 is 15 residues. V dropped 7 bases and J dropped 1 base, with 14 bases sitting between them. CDR3 protein: CASNRTPRSYNEQFF. The CDR3 nucleotides read TGTGCCAGCAATAGGACACCCCGTTCCTACAATGAGCAGTTCTTC.

This clone has more than one count but fewer than ten. V gene TRBV10-2 combines with J gene TRBJ2-5, with a tentative D call TRBD1 (5 bases). Per germline, CDR1 WSHSY and CDR2 SAAADI. The length of the CDR3 is 14 residues. Trimming pared 6 bases from V and 4 bases from J, leaving 15 bases between. The CDR3 reads CASSVQVERETQYF. CDR3 sequence (DNA): TGCGCCAGCAGCGTACAGGTGGAGAGAGAGACCCAGTACTTC.

This chain links TRBV7-9 with TRBJ1-4; the D gene is possibly TRBD1 (6 bases). Trimming cost V 5 bases and J 0 bases, with 10 bases left between them. Per germline, CDR1 SEHNR and CDR2 FQNEAQ (reference sequence). This CDR3 is built from 15 residues. The CDR3 is CASSGRTATNEKLFF. The CDR3 region has the DNA TGTGCCAGCAGCGGCAGGACAGCAACTAATGAAAAACTGTTTTTT.

The chain combines TRBV7-8 with TRBJ2-5; 8 nucleotides align to TRBD2. V shed 7 bases, J shed 4 bases, and the junction held 14 bases outside the gene matches. CDR1 SGHVS and CDR2 FQNEAQ come from the germline V gene. CDR3 length: 16 amino acids. CDR3 DNA: TGTGCCAGCACCGGGGGGGCTAGCGGAGTGATAGAGACCCAGTACTTC. Protein product: CASTGGASGVIETQYF.

J is TRBJ2-1 and V is TRBV5-4, with TRBD1 matching 7 bases. Trimming at V came to 0 bases and at J to 0 bases, leaving 3 bases not matched to a gene. The germline V gene encodes CDR1 SGHNT and CDR2 YYREEE (reference sequence). The CDR3 has 16 residues. As DNA, the CDR3 is TGTGCCAGCAGCTTGGGGACAGGCCGCTCCTACAATGAGCAGTTCTTC. This codes for CASSLGTGRSYNEQFF.

This chain links TRBV19 with TRBJ1-1; D gene uncertain. The CDR3 runs to 15 residues. CDR1 and CDR2 from the germline V gene are LNHDA and SQIVND (reference sequence). The V gene lost 6 bases and the J gene lost 1 base, with 15 bases spanning the gap. For the CDR3, the DNA is TGTGCCAGTAGCCATCGTCTCCTAGCGAACACTGAAGCTTTCTTT. Translated: CASSHRLLANTEAFF.

The chain links TRBV11-2 to TRBJ2-7, with D perhaps matching TRBD1 (5 bases). V lost 1 base and J 2 bases, leaving 12 bases between the germline ends. The CDR3 runs 15 residues. Germline CDR1 reads SGHAT; CDR2 reads FQNNGV. The CDR3 region has the DNA TGTGCCAGCAGCTTAGGGGCAGGGCCACCCTACGAGCAGTACTTC. Translation: CASSLGAGPPYEQYF.

The CDR3 sequence: CATRCGGGLQNSPLHF. Written as DNA, the CDR3 is TGCGCCACCAGGTGCGGAGGAGGCCTGCAGAATTCACCCCTCCACTTT. The chain employs TRBV10-1 and TRBJ1-6; D not resolved. This CDR3 region has 16 residues. V was shortened by 10 bases and J by 7 bases, with 23 bases between the two germline ends. Germline V gene sequence: CDR1 WNHNN, CDR2 SYGVQD (reference sequence).

V is TRBV10-3 and J is TRBJ1-1; 7 bases are a match to TRBD1. With V trimmed by 3 bases and J by 2 bases, 12 bases remained unmatched. Germline V lookup: CDR1 ENHRY, CDR2 SYGVKD. The CDR3 is 17 amino acids. The DNA of the CDR3 is TGTGCCATCAGTGACTTGGGACAGATTTCAAGAAACACTGAAGCTTTCTTT. It codes for CAISDLGQISRNTEAFF.

The chain combines TRBV27 with TRBJ2-7, with 9 bases aligning to TRBD1. This CDR3 contains 13 residues. Germline V gene data show CDR1 as MNHEY and CDR2 as SMNVEV (reference sequence). V lost 4 bases and J lost 7; bases outside the gene matches: 5. CDR3 sequence (DNA): TGTGCCAGCAGTTCGACAGGGGGAGGGGAGCAGTACTTC. Translation: CASSSTGGGEQYF.